The present entry profiles one T cell receptor beta chain with its context. This sample stems from a study of cytomegalovirus exposure and HLA in healthy donors. Study-level background: Samples from HLA-typed donors yielded 65 million to 90 million unique TCRs in an early data release. Clustering assigned around 77% of the roughly 430 genotyped donors to the Caucasian-associated ancestry cluster.

This CDR3 has 17 residues. Germline-derived CDR1 and CDR2 are SEHNR and FQNEAQ (reference sequence). V was trimmed by 2 bases and J by 2 bases, leaving 18 bases between them. Researchers ran the PCR with 60 Vbeta and 13 Jbeta primers. Only in-frame clones appear in the TCRdb table, and some are missing; sequencing was by immunoSEQ multiplex PCR. The sample yields roughly 88,000 clones, of which the top ten take up roughly 14%. J is TRBJ1-1 and V is TRBV7-9, with a weak D call TRBD1 (6 bases). The clonotype comes from a man aged 50 to 59 in good health and CMV-seropositive. Sequencing was done on a sample of PBMCs. The CDR3 nucleotides read TGTGCCAGCAGCTTAATTGGGGGGGCGCAGGGAAACACTGAAGCTTTCTTT. It encodes CASSLIGGAQGNTEAFF.